A single sample is the source of the 3 T cell receptor beta chains below, sequenced in a study of Ad26.COV2.S vaccination and SARS-CoV-2 variants. Treatment reported: 15 to 20 received Ad26.COV2.S at low or high dose, single or two shots; five or six received placebo; per-sample allocation not given. On day 63 after the first injection, vaccine and placebo recipients gave samples. Data came from immunoSEQ multiplex PCR; TCRdb stores just in-frame clones and leaves some out. The table lists about 480,000 clones, approximately 90% of them singletons, with about 13% in the top ten. Source: peripheral blood, taken in a trial of Ad26.COV2.S vaccine versus placebo. The receptor set was obtained from a person aged 18-60 years who received the Ad26.COV2.S COVID-19 vaccine or a placebo.

The chain has TRBV9 and TRBJ2-7, with D possibly being TRBD2 (6 bases). The CDR3 totals 14 residues. V was shortened by 3 bases and J by 2 bases, with 12 bases between the two germline ends. Germline V gene lookup returns CDR1 SGDLS and CDR2 YYNGEE. The CDR3 is CASSAGDSPYEQYF. For the CDR3, the DNA is TGTGCCAGCAGCGCGGGGGACTCCCCCTACGAGCAGTACTTC. Combining the CDR3 with reference TRBV9 and TRBJ2-7 gives the whole variable domain DSGVTQTPKHLITATGQRVTLRCSPRSGDLSVYWYQQSLDQGLQFLIQYYNGEERAKGNILERFSAQQFPDLHSELNLSSLELGDSALYFCASSAGDSPYEQYFGPGTRLTVT.

The V and J genes are TRBV28 and TRBJ2-7; 8 bases fit TRBD2. Looked up from germline, CDR1 is MDHEN and CDR2 is SYDVKM. This CDR3 is 14 amino acids long. J lost 7 bases, V lost 5 bases, and 10 bases had no gene match. CDR3 sequence reads: CASSRTGGPGEQYF. The CDR3 nucleotides are TGTGCCAGCAGTCGAACGGGAGGGCCGGGAGAGCAGTACTTC.

The V gene is TRBV30, the J gene TRBJ2-5; maybe TRBD2 (6 bases). The CDR3 totals 15 residues. Trimming stripped 1 base from V and 2 bases from J, with 14 bases between. Germline V gene lookup returns CDR1 GTSNPN and CDR2 SVGIG (reference sequence). CDR3 DNA sequence: TGTGCCTGGAGTGGGGCGGGGCAGCATCAAGAGACCCAGTACTTC. Its translation: CAWSGAGQHQETQYF.